This entry concerns a single T cell receptor (beta chain). CDR3 size: 15 residues. Germline CDR1 and CDR2: SGHVS and FQNEAQ. V gave up 2 bases and J gave up 6 bases, with 11 bases separating them. Authors' processing steps: Estimation of nucleated cell counts was performed using reference gene primer amplification. Clones were read by immunoSEQ multiplex PCR, and TCRdb kept only the in-frame ones, dropping some. The V and J calls and clone size were taken over from that table, and D and trimming were inferred from the DNA. In the table there are a few hundred thousand clones, 85% to 90% of which are singletons. The data were obtained in a study of blood T cell repertoires in COVID-19. Study-wide context: Sites in the United States, Italy and Spain provided acute and convalescent COVID-19 samples.

Seattle enrolled patients during active infection and tracked them longitudinally. The chain carries TRBV7-8 and TRBJ1-6, with D unclear. The sequencing input was peripheral blood. This receptor was obtained from a woman aged 25 to 45 with COVID-19, enrolled during active disease. CDR3 nucleotides: TGTGCCAGCAGCTTATACAGAGAGACTAATTCACCCCTCCACTTT. Amino acid sequence: CASSLYRETNSPLHF.